A single sample gave rise to the 25 T cell receptor beta chains below, sequenced in a study of control samples from healthy donors and cancer patients. The method was immunoSEQ multiplex PCR; TCRdb's version includes in-frame clones alone and lacks a portion of them. The sample includes 99,000 or so clones, around 80% of them seen just once. Sequencing was carried out using blood. The receptors derive from a man aged 55-75 years in good health.

V usage is TRBV5-1 and J usage is TRBJ1-1; D call uncertain. The germline gives CDR1 SGHRS, CDR2 YFSETQ. Trimming removed 5 bases from V and 0 bases from J, with 8 bases in between. The CDR3 extends over 13 amino acids. CDR3 loop: CASSQQLNTEAFF. The DNA of the CDR3 is TGCGCCAGCAGTCAGCAGTTGAACACTGAAGCTTTCTTT.

The chain has TRBV27 and TRBJ2-3, with D possibly being TRBD1 or TRBD2 (5 bases each). Trimming stripped 3 bases from V and 7 bases from J, with 11 bases between. CDR1 is MNHEY, CDR2 SMNVEV, per germline (reference sequence). The CDR3 runs to 13 residues. The CDR3: CASSFEGFNTQYF. The CDR3 bases are TGTGCCAGCAGTTTCGAGGGGTTCAATACGCAGTATTTT.

The rearrangement joins TRBV7-9 to TRBJ2-5; D unresolved. The V end lost 7 bases, the J end lost 0 bases, and 9 bases lay between the germline ends. The CDR3 runs 13 residues. Germline values: CDR1 SEHNR, CDR2 FQNEAQ (reference sequence). The CDR3 sequence: CASMDEYQETQYF. CDR3 coding DNA: TGTGCCAGCATGGACGAGTACCAAGAGACCCAGTACTTC.

V and J are TRBV7-3 and TRBJ2-3; TRBD2 matches at 8 bases. The CDR3 covers 15 residues. V dropped 4 bases and J dropped 5; count of bases not matched to a gene: 8. CDR1 and CDR2 (germline): SGHTA, FQGTGA. The CDR3 loop is CASSSGSSGRDTQYF. Here the CDR3 DNA reads TGTGCCAGCAGCTCCGGCTCTAGCGGGCGAGATACGCAGTATTTT. The variable domain in full, with the rest retrieved from reference TRBV7-3 and TRBJ2-3, is GAGVSQTPSNKVTEKGKYVELRCDPISGHTALYWYRQSLGQGPEFLIYFQGTGAADDSGLPNDRFFAVRPEGSVSTLKIQRTERGDSAVYLCASSSGSSGRDTQYFGPGTRLTVL.

The gene calls are TRBV6-5 and TRBJ2-3, with D tentatively TRBD1 (5 bases). Trimming pared 4 bases from V and 4 bases from J, leaving 9 bases between. The CDR3 sequence is 13 residues long. Germline CDR1 MNHEY, CDR2 SVGAGI. CDR3: CASSSRVPDTQYF. Written as DNA, the CDR3 is TGTGCCAGCAGTTCCAGGGTACCAGATACGCAGTATTTT.

This rearrangement joins TRBV7-3 to TRBJ2-3; D tentatively fits TRBD1 or TRBD2 (5 bases each). CDR3 length: 17 residues. V dropped 5 bases and J dropped 4 bases, with 22 bases sitting between them. Looked up from germline, CDR1 is SGHTA and CDR2 is FQGTGA. The CDR3 nucleotides read TGTGCCAGCAGCACCGGACCCGGGACCCGGATGGCAGATACGCAGTATTTT. Its protein product is CASSTGPGTRMADTQYF.

This chain joins TRBV6-6 and TRBJ1-2; 9 positions match TRBD1. From germline, CDR1 is MNHNY and CDR2 SVGAGI (reference sequence). V trimming: 5 bases; J trimming: 8 bases; junction bases outside the gene matches: 6. The CDR3 is made up of 13 amino acids. This CDR3 reads CASSRRQGGGYTF. CDR3 nucleotide sequence: TGTGCCAGCAGTCGGAGACAGGGGGGAGGCTACACCTTC.

V gene TRBV27 combines with J gene TRBJ2-7, with D unclear. Trimming cost V 6 bases and J 4 bases, with 10 bases left between them. The CDR3 extends over 12 amino acids. Germline CDR1 is MNHEY and CDR2 is SMNVEV (reference sequence). The CDR3 here is CASSQDGYEQYF. The CDR3 DNA reads TGTGCCAGCAGCCAAGACGGATACGAGCAGTACTTC.

This clone has a single count. The chain joins TRBV5-6 to TRBJ2-7; D ambiguous. The CDR3 is 13 residues long. CDR1 is SGHDT and CDR2 is YYEEEE in the germline V gene. Trimming took 0 bases from V and 2 from J, leaving 6 bases between them. DNA of the CDR3: TGTGCCAGCAGCTTGGGTCGCGCCTACGAGCAGTACTTC. Translated, it gives CASSLGRAYEQYF.

This chain links TRBV4-1 with TRBJ1-2; TRBD1 is a possible D gene (5 bases). Germline V lookup: CDR1 MGHRA, CDR2 YSYEKL. The V end lost 1 base, the J end lost 6 bases, and 24 bases lay between the germline ends. The CDR3 contains 18 residues. Here the CDR3 DNA reads TGCGCCAGCAGCCAAGTTTTAATTGGGCTTTTGGGGGGAAATGGCTACACCTTC. Its translation: CASSQVLIGLLGGNGYTF.

This clone appeared a few times. The rearrangement links TRBV30 to TRBJ2-2; the D gene is possibly TRBD1 (5 bases). CDR3 length equals 15 residues. Germline CDR1 is GTSNPN and CDR2 is SVGIG (reference sequence). V was pared by 4 bases and J by 4 bases, with 16 bases between. The CDR3 nucleotides read TGTGCCTGGACCAAGTCTGAAAGGGGCACCGGGGAGCTGTTTTTT. Residues: CAWTKSERGTGELFF.

This clone has only a few counts. The chain combines TRBV6-1 with TRBJ1-2, with 7 bases that match TRBD1. J lost 8 bases, V lost 2 bases, and 8 bases had no gene match. Per germline, CDR1 MNHNS and CDR2 SASEGT. The CDR3 covers 14 residues. The CDR3 DNA is TGTGCCAGCAGTGAACAGGGGGTTTCCCCGGGCTACACCTTC. Its translation: CASSEQGVSPGYTF.

The J gene is TRBJ2-7, the V gene TRBV3-1 (or the pseudogene TRBV3-2); D is possibly TRBD2 (5 bases). The CDR3 length is 14 residues. The germline gives CDR1 LGHDT, CDR2 YNNKEL (reference sequence). Trimming shortened V by 4 bases and J by 3 bases, and 13 bases separated the two germline ends. DNA for the CDR3: TGTGCCAGCAGCCCCGGGTACCGGGGCTACGAGCAGTACTTC. Residues: CASSPGYRGYEQYF.

V gene TRBV6-6 combines with J gene TRBJ2-5; D gene uncertain. Trimming stripped 0 bases from V and 1 base from J, with 9 bases between. There are 15 residues in the CDR3. Germline lookup yields CDR1 MNHNY and CDR2 SVGAGI (reference sequence). CDR3 amino acids: CASSYSNSLQETQYF. Written as DNA, the CDR3 is TGTGCCAGCAGTTACTCGAATTCTCTCCAAGAGACCCAGTACTTC.

V and J are TRBV6-5 and TRBJ1-1; D unresolved. V was cut by 4 bases and J by 0 bases, with 6 bases left in between. CDR1 is MNHEY, CDR2 SVGAGI, per germline. The CDR3 is made up of 13 amino acids. CDR3 amino acids: CASSSSVNTEAFF. In nucleotides, the CDR3 is TGTGCCAGCAGTTCTAGTGTGAACACTGAAGCTTTCTTT.

The V gene is TRBV4-1, the J gene TRBJ1-2; possibly TRBD1 for D (6 bases). Trimming pared 0 bases from V and 2 bases from J, leaving 25 bases between. Germline lookup yields CDR1 MGHRA and CDR2 YSYEKL. This CDR3 region has 20 residues. CDR3 nucleotide sequence: TGCGCCAGCAGCCAAGATCGAGGGGACACACTAACCCTTTTCAACTATGGCTACACCTTC. This sequence encodes CASSQDRGDTLTLFNYGYTF.

The rearrangement uses TRBV12-5 and TRBJ1-1; D possibly corresponds to TRBD1 (5 bases). The V gene lost 9 bases and the J gene lost 4 bases, with 9 bases spanning the gap. Germline V CDR1 and CDR2: LGHNT, FRNRAP. The CDR3 is made up of 11 amino acids. In DNA form, the CDR3 reads TGTGCTAGCTGGGGGGGCACTGAAGCTTTCTTT. Translating it yields CASWGGTEAFF.

This chain connects TRBV7-8 to TRBJ2-5; the D gene is possibly TRBD1 (5 bases). Trimming took off 4 bases at V and 5 bases at J, with 26 bases between the two ends. The CDR3 loop spans 18 amino acids. Per germline, CDR1 SGHVS and CDR2 FQNEAQ. The CDR3 DNA reads TGTGCCAGCAGCTCCCCGAGGTTAGGGGCGCAAATAGTGGAGACCCAGTACTTC. Its translation is CASSSPRLGAQIVETQYF. Variable domain in full (rest from reference TRBV7-8 and TRBJ2-5): GAGVSQSPRYKVAKRGQDVALRCDPISGHVSLFWYQQALGQGPEFLTYFQNEAQLDKSGLPSDRFFAERPEGSVSTLKIQRTQQEDSAVYLCASSSPRLGAQIVETQYFGPGTRLLVL.

DNA for the CDR3: TGTGCCTGGCGGACTAGCGGGGGGGCCCGGGAGACCCAGTACTTC. Amino acids: CAWRTSGGARETQYF. The chain carries TRBV30 and TRBJ2-5; TRBD2 agrees at 15 bases. J gave up 5 bases and V 5 bases, and 6 bases lay outside the gene matches. The germline V gene has CDR1 GTSNPN and CDR2 SVGIG (reference sequence). The CDR3 consists of 15 residues.

The chain has TRBV6-5 and TRBJ2-6, with 8 bases identical to TRBD1. This CDR3 has 14 residues. Germline CDR1 reads MNHEY; CDR2 reads SVGAGI. J gave up 3 bases and V 6 bases, and 1 base lay outside the gene matches. The CDR3, as DNA: TGTGCCAGCAGCAGGGGGCATGGGGCCAACGTCCTGACTTTC. As protein: CASSRGHGANVLTF.

V usage is TRBV19 and J usage is TRBJ1-2; 8 bases are a match to TRBD1. The junction had 8 bases not matched to a gene; V was cut back by 4 bases and J by 4 bases. This CDR3 spans 15 amino acids. Germline lookup yields CDR1 LNHDA and CDR2 SQIVND (reference sequence). The CDR3 loop is CASSTAGQGGYGYTF. For the CDR3, the DNA is TGTGCCAGTAGTACGGCCGGACAGGGAGGCTATGGCTACACCTTC.

The gene calls are TRBV2 and TRBJ1-5; 7 positions match TRBD1. V trimming: 6 bases; J trimming: 7 bases; junction bases outside the gene matches: 6. The CDR3 loop spans 13 amino acids. Germline CDR1 SNHLY, CDR2 FYNNEI. The CDR3 nucleotides read TGTGCCAGCAGGCGGACAGGTAAACAGCCCCAGCATTTT. It yields the protein CASRRTGKQPQHF.

The V and J genes are TRBV2 and TRBJ1-1, with D unclear. Trimming left V 4 bases short and J 0 bases short, with 9 bases between. This CDR3 has 14 residues. Germline lookup yields CDR1 SNHLY and CDR2 FYNNEI. The CDR3 sequence is CASSVSSMNTEAFF. CDR3 coding DNA: TGTGCCAGCAGTGTTAGTTCTATGAACACTGAAGCTTTCTTT. The full variable domain, with the rest looked up from reference TRBV2 and TRBJ1-1, is EPEVTQTPSHQVTQMGQEVILRCVPISNHLYFYWYRQILGQKVEFLVSFYNNEISEKSEIFDDQFSVERPDGSNFTLKIRSTKLEDSAMYFCASSVSSMNTEAFFGQGTRLTVV.

V gene TRBV3-1 (or the pseudogene TRBV3-2) combines with J gene TRBJ2-5; D is possibly TRBD2 (5 bases). Germline V lookup: CDR1 LGHDT, CDR2 YNNKEL (reference sequence). This CDR3 has 13 residues. Deletions cut 1 base from V and 7 bases from J, with 10 bases between. CDR3 residues: CASSQGGSGTQYF. The CDR3 DNA is TGTGCCAGCAGCCAAGGAGGGTCGGGGACCCAGTACTTC.

The V call is TRBV12-3 or TRBV12-4, the J call TRBJ2-6; D call uncertain. This CDR3 comprises 11 residues. V shed 7 bases and J shed 2 bases, with 0 bases lying between them. The CDR3 DNA reads as TGTGCCAGCACTGGGGCCAACGTCCTGACTTTC. This encodes CASTGANVLTF.